A selection of T cell receptor beta chains follows, all from one sample in a study of blood T cell repertoires in COVID-19. Clones were sequenced by immunoSEQ multiplex PCR, and TCRdb holds only the in-frame ones, with some missing. Among around 100,000 clones, roughly 89% were seen once, and the ten largest hold approximately 5%. The sample comprised peripheral blood. All receptors come from a human donor in a cohort sampled during active COVID-19. CDR3s include the opening cysteine and the closing phenylalanine or tryptophan. A D gene is named only where the DNA matches it firmly. A clone size is listed for some rows: how often the clone was seen (once, few, many), or a class if it is expanded.

TRBJ2-7	.	TRBD2	TRBV4-3	CASSQELAGANYEQYF	TGCGCCAGCAGCCAGGAATTAGCGGGGGCGAACTACGAGCAGTACTTC
TRBJ2-7	.	.	TRBV6-5	CASIRGGSDEQYF	TGTGCCAGCATTAGGGGAGGTAGTGACGAGCAGTACTTC
TRBJ2-5	.	TRBD1	TRBV5-1	CASSPTGGIETQYF	TGCGCCAGCAGCCCGACAGGGGGGATAGAGACCCAGTACTTC
TRBJ2-3	once	.	TRBV5-1	CASSSPLDTQYF	TGCGCCAGCAGTTCCCCCCTAGATACGCAGTATTTT
TRBJ2-1	.	TRBD2	TRBV6-4	CASSAGTSGNDEQFF	TGTGCCAGCAGCGCCGGGACTAGCGGGAACGATGAGCAGTTCTTC
TRBJ1-2	.	TRBD1	TRBV3-1/TRBV3-2	CASSYRTGGGGYGYTF	TGTGCCAGCAGCTACCGAACAGGGGGCGGGGGCTATGGCTACACCTTC
TRBJ2-1	.	.	TRBV7-3	CASSPGLGGESNEQFF	TGTGCCAGCAGCCCCGGATTAGGGGGGGAAAGCAATGAGCAGTTCTTC
TRBJ2-7	.	TRBD1	TRBV28	CASSLSGTGVPYEQYF	TGTGCCAGCAGTTTGTCCGGGACAGGGGTTCCCTACGAGCAGTACTTC
TRBJ2-5	.	TRBD2	TRBV7-9	CASSSQDSGGRFIETQYF	TGTGCCAGCAGCTCGCAGGATAGCGGGGGAAGATTTATAGAGACCCAGTACTTC
TRBJ1-3	once	TRBD1	TRBV18	CASSPGTGGAAGNTIYF	TGTGCCAGCTCACCAGGGACAGGGGGCGCGGCTGGAAACACCATATATTTT
TRBJ1-1	.	.	TRBV9	CASSVAIDTEAFF	TGTGCCAGCAGCGTAGCTATCGACACTGAAGCTTTCTTT
TRBJ1-1	.	TRBD1	TRBV19	CASRGGQDTEAFF	TGTGCCAGTAGAGGGGGACAGGACACTGAAGCTTTCTTT
TRBJ1-2	.	TRBD1	TRBV6-5	CASSRDREALLGVTF	TGTGCCAGCAGCCGGGACAGGGAAGCCCTCCTAGGAGTGACCTTC
TRBJ2-3	few	.	TRBV4-2	CASSQAASTDTQYF	TGTGCCAGCAGCCAGGCGGCTAGCACAGATACGCAGTATTTT
TRBJ2-2	.	TRBD2	TRBV7-3	CASSLSLAANTGELFF	TGTGCCAGCAGCTTAAGCCTAGCGGCGAACACCGGGGAGCTGTTTTTT
TRBJ2-7	.	TRBD2	TRBV5-6	CASSRLAGGPREQYF	TGTGCCAGCAGCCGACTAGCGGGGGGGCCCCGGGAGCAGTACTTC
TRBJ1-6	.	.	TRBV2	CASSPRQGSSYNSPLHF	TGTGCCAGCAGTCCTCGTCAGGGAAGCTCCTATAATTCACCCCTCCACTTT
TRBJ1-6	.	.	TRBV6-6	CASRSGVLGGDSPLHF	TGTGCCAGCAGATCAGGGGTTTTGGGTGGGGATTCACCCCTCCACTTT
TRBJ2-1	.	.	TRBV28	CASSFPGGYNEQFF	TGTGCCAGCAGCTTCCCAGGAGGTTACAATGAGCAGTTCTTC
TRBJ1-2	.	.	TRBV15	CATSRDGEWGYTF	TGTGCCACCAGCAGAGATGGGGAGTGGGGCTACACCTTC
TRBJ1-1	.	TRBD1	TRBV7-3	CASSPGTVEAFF	TGTGCCAGCAGCCCCGGGACAGTTGAAGCTTTCTTT
TRBJ2-3	.	.	TRBV14	CASSRVGGVGDTQYF	TGTGCCAGCAGCCGAGTCGGGGGAGTGGGGGATACGCAGTATTTT
TRBJ2-3	.	.	TRBV11-2	CASSLGALWLSDTQYF	TGTGCCAGCAGCTTAGGGGCTCTCTGGTTGTCAGATACGCAGTATTTT
TRBJ1-2	.	TRBD1	TRBV11-3	CASSPRDRVDGGYTF	TGTGCCAGCAGCCCCCGGGACAGGGTAGATGGTGGCTACACCTTC
TRBJ1-6	.	TRBD1	TRBV27	CASGTVTPEVVSPLHF	TGTGCCAGCGGGACAGTAACACCTGAAGTGGTTTCACCCCTCCACTTT
TRBJ2-7	.	.	TRBV27	CASSLKSGYEQYF	TGTGCCAGCAGTTTAAAGTCGGGCTACGAGCAGTACTTC
TRBJ2-1	.	TRBD2	TRBV6-6	CASSTQRGGQGEQFF	TGTGCCAGCTCCACCCAGCGGGGGGGGCAGGGTGAGCAGTTCTTC
TRBJ1-1	.	.	TRBV6-1	CASSVPMRQADPEAFF	TGTGCCAGCAGTGTTCCCATGAGACAGGCTGACCCTGAAGCTTTCTTT
TRBJ2-7	.	.	TRBV7-2	CASSPRDGSTYEQYF	TGTGCCAGCAGCCCAAGGGACGGGAGCACCTACGAGCAGTACTTC
TRBJ2-5	.	.	TRBV7-3	CASRSQGRETQYF	TGTGCCAGCAGGTCACAGGGCCGAGAGACCCAGTACTTC
TRBJ2-3	.	TRBD2	TRBV5-1	CASSYHSGGATDTQYF	TGCGCCAGCAGCTACCATAGCGGGGGGGCAACAGATACGCAGTATTTT
TRBJ2-2	.	TRBD2	TRBV11-2	CASSLVAGDYTGELFF	TGTGCCAGCAGCTTAGTGGCGGGAGACTACACCGGGGAGCTGTTTTTT
TRBJ2-7	.	TRBD1	TRBV27	CASSQGQGSYEQYF	TGTGCCAGCAGTCAGGGACAGGGCTCCTACGAGCAGTACTTC
TRBJ2-7	.	TRBD1	TRBV11-3	CASSLVGDRVPEQYF	TGTGCCAGCAGCTTAGTTGGGGACAGGGTCCCCGAGCAGTACTTC
TRBJ2-6	.	.	TRBV30	CACALTGANVLTF	TGTGCCTGTGCACTTACTGGGGCCAACGTCCTGACTTTC
TRBJ2-1	.	TRBD2	TRBV3-1/TRBV3-2	CASSQNLAGGRNEQFF	TGTGCCAGCAGCCAAAATCTAGCGGGAGGGAGGAATGAGCAGTTCTTC
TRBJ2-7	.	.	TRBV7-2	CASSKGQIYEQYF	TGTGCCAGCAGCAAAGGACAGATATACGAGCAGTACTTC
TRBJ2-1	.	.	TRBV11-2	CASSSFQGPSYNEQFF	TGTGCCAGCAGCTCATTCCAGGGCCCCTCCTACAATGAGCAGTTCTTC
TRBJ1-1	.	TRBD1	TRBV6-5	CASSYATGGGAFF	TGTGCCAGCAGTTACGCGACAGGGGGCGGAGCTTTCTTT
TRBJ2-3	.	TRBD1	TRBV7-9	CASSSVLQGAIADTQYF	TGTGCCAGCAGCTCCGTTTTACAGGGGGCAATCGCAGATACGCAGTATTTT
TRBJ1-1	once	.	TRBV4-3	CASSHLGKNTEAFF	TGCGCCAGCAGCCACCTCGGGAAGAACACTGAAGCTTTCTTT
TRBJ2-5	.	.	TRBV11-2	CASSLSGVGTRQETQYF	TGTGCCAGCAGCTTATCGGGGGTAGGGACCCGGCAAGAGACCCAGTACTTC
TRBJ2-1	.	.	TRBV19	CASNSRRLNEQFF	TGTGCCAGTAATTCCCGGCGACTCAATGAGCAGTTCTTC
TRBJ2-3	few	.	TRBV7-9	CASSSWTSTDTQYF	TGTGCCAGCAGCTCGTGGACTAGCACAGATACGCAGTATTTT
TRBJ2-2	.	TRBD2	TRBV5-1	CASKMTSGTGELFF	TGCGCCAGCAAAATGACTAGCGGCACCGGGGAGCTGTTTTTT
TRBJ2-3	.	TRBD1	TRBV5-4	CASSLSGGASTDTQYF	TGTGCCAGCAGCTTGTCAGGGGGCGCTAGCACAGATACGCAGTATTTT
TRBJ1-6	once	TRBD1	TRBV5-1	CASSSPQGFNNSPLHF	TGCGCCAGCAGCTCCCCACAGGGGTTTAATAATTCACCCCTCCACTTT
TRBJ2-3	.	TRBD2	TRBV5-1	CASSRTSGGTDTQYF	TGCGCCAGCAGCCGGACTAGCGGGGGGACAGATACGCAGTATTTT
TRBJ2-6	.	TRBD2	TRBV3-1/TRBV3-2	CASSPRVGRAPGANVLTF	TGTGCCAGCAGCCCGAGAGTCGGGAGGGCCCCTGGGGCCAACGTCCTGACTTTC
TRBJ2-3	.	.	TRBV19	CASSLSEYPDTQYF	TGTGCCAGTTCCCTTAGCGAGTACCCGGATACGCAGTATTTT
TRBJ2-2	.	TRBD1	TRBV11-2	CASSFSGGETGELFF	TGTGCCAGCAGCTTCTCAGGGGGCGAGACCGGGGAGCTGTTTTTT
TRBJ2-1	.	.	TRBV28	CASSSVRITYNEQFF	TGTGCCAGCAGTTCCGTCAGGATCACCTACAATGAGCAGTTCTTC
TRBJ1-5	.	.	TRBV19	CATSEPNRANQPQHF	TGTGCCACCAGCGAACCCAACAGGGCAAATCAGCCCCAGCATTTT
TRBJ2-2	few	.	TRBV2	CASSELVTLTGELFF	TGTGCCAGCAGCGAGTTGGTGACTCTCACCGGGGAGCTGTTTTTT
TRBJ2-7	once	TRBD1	TRBV4-2	CASSQEGDSSYEQYF	TGTGCCAGCAGCCAAGAGGGGGACAGTTCCTACGAGCAGTACTTC
TRBJ2-5	.	TRBD1	TRBV19	CASSGTGEETQYF	TGTGCCAGTAGCGGGACAGGGGAAGAGACCCAGTACTTC
TRBJ2-3	.	TRBD1	TRBV11-1	CASSLQGADTQYF	TGTGCCAGCAGCTTACAGGGGGCAGATACGCAGTATTTT
TRBJ2-1	.	.	TRBV9	CASSGSGVSYNEQFF	TGTGCCAGCAGCGGTAGCGGAGTCTCCTACAATGAGCAGTTCTTC
TRBJ1-5	.	TRBD1	TRBV28	CASSPGQGDQPQHF	TGTGCCAGCAGTCCTGGACAGGGGGACCAGCCCCAGCATTTT